One sample yielded the 21 T cell receptor beta chains listed below, sequenced in a study of CD8 T cells in ankylosing spondylitis. Findings and caveats of the study: The study identified a TCR beta motif of eight highly homologous variants that appeared characteristic of ankylosing spondylitis blood.

One entry per CDR3 protein, called by TCRdb with MiXCR from the 5' RACE reads. Among about 340,000 distinct CDR3 sequences listed, 8% were seen once. Antigen specificity for these receptors is unknown. The sequencing input was blood, either unsorted or a sorted T cell fraction (not recorded which). These receptors originate from a male donor with ankylosing spondylitis.

The V and J genes are TRBV10-2 and TRBJ2-1; 8 bases are shared with TRBD2. This CDR3 has 14 residues. Germline V gene sequence: CDR1 WSHSY, CDR2 SAAADI. The junction had 6 bases not matched to a gene; V was cut back by 6 bases and J by 5 bases. CDR3 sequence (DNA): TGCGCCAGCAGCCCCCAGCGGGGGAACAATGAGCAGTTCTTC. The encoded protein is CASSPQRGNNEQFF.

The sample holds a few counts of this clonotype. J is TRBJ2-1 and V is TRBV4-3; no clear D. Germline lookup yields CDR1 LGHNA and CDR2 YSLEER. The CDR3 is 17 amino acids. V was clipped by 0 bases and J by 6 bases, with 18 bases between them. This CDR3 is CASSQDSALLGPNEQFF. The CDR3 region has the DNA TGCGCCAGCAGCCAAGATTCGGCCCTCCTCGGGCCCAATGAGCAGTTCTTC.

The chain is built from TRBV5-1 and TRBJ2-5; 8 bases are a match to TRBD2. The CDR3 runs 16 residues. Germline assignment: CDR1 SGHRS and CDR2 YFSETQ. The ends lost 0 bases at V and 3 bases at J; junction bases unmatched: 7. CDR3: CASSLGAGVSKETQYF. The DNA of the CDR3 is TGCGCCAGCAGCTTGGGAGCGGGAGTCAGTAAAGAGACCCAGTACTTC.

This clonotype was observed many times. The chain couples TRBV20-1 to TRBJ2-1; 7 bases line up with TRBD2. The V gene end was trimmed by 3 bases and the J gene end by 3 bases; junction bases not matched to a gene: 5. The germline V gene encodes CDR1 DFQATT and CDR2 SNEGSKA (reference sequence). The CDR3 covers 14 residues. The CDR3 reads CSASVSSGYNEQFF. The CDR3 region has the DNA TGCAGTGCTAGTGTCTCTAGCGGCTACAATGAGCAGTTCTTC.

This clonotype was detected a few times. The chain combines TRBV7-2 with TRBJ2-3, with 8 bases lining up with TRBD2. The trim removed 7 bases at V and 5 bases at J, leaving 14 bases unmatched. There are 16 residues in the CDR3. Germline CDR1 SGHTA, CDR2 FQGNSA. The CDR3: CASNLFGTGGGDTQYF. DNA for the CDR3: TGTGCCAGCAACCTCTTCGGGACGGGAGGGGGAGATACGCAGTATTTT. The full variable domain, its missing parts supplied by reference TRBV7-2 and TRBJ2-3, is GAGVSQSPSNKVTEKGKDVELRCDPISGHTALYWYRQSLGQGLEFLIYFQGNSAPDKSGLPSDRFSAERTGGSVSTLTIQRTQQEDSAVYLCASNLFGTGGGDTQYFGPGTRLTVL.

This CDR3 reads CSARDYRASGANVLTF. DNA for the CDR3: TGCAGTGCTAGGGATTACAGGGCCTCTGGGGCCAACGTCCTGACTTTC. This rearrangement joins TRBV20-1 to TRBJ2-6, with D possibly TRBD1 on 6 matching bases. Germline loops: CDR1 DFQATT, CDR2 SNEGSKA (reference sequence). The V gene lost 3 bases and the J gene lost 0 bases, with 12 bases spanning the gap. CDR3 size: 16 residues.

The chain uses TRBV27 and TRBJ2-3, with D possibly being TRBD1 or TRBD2 (5 bases each). V shed 5 bases and J shed 6 bases, with 18 bases lying between them. The CDR3 has 15 amino acids. Germline V gives CDR1 MNHEY, CDR2 SMNVEV (reference sequence). The CDR3 nucleotides are TGTGCCAGCAGTAGGCGGGTTGGGGCGGTCGATACGCAGTATTTT. It translates to CASSRRVGAVDTQYF.

This clonotype was counted many times. The chain joins TRBV10-3 to TRBJ2-1; 12 positions match TRBD2. Trimming cost V 2 bases and J 5 bases; bases outside gene matches: 1. The CDR3 runs to 15 residues. Looked up from germline, CDR1 is ENHRY and CDR2 is SYGVKD. The chain's CDR3 is CAISERLAGDNEQFF. The CDR3 nucleotides are TGTGCCATCAGTGAGCGACTAGCGGGAGACAATGAGCAGTTCTTC.

The rearrangement uses TRBV3-1 and TRBJ2-2; D ambiguous. The CDR3 contains 13 residues. Looked up from germline, CDR1 is LGHDT and CDR2 is YNNKEL (reference sequence). Trimming pared 0 bases from V and 7 bases from J, leaving 6 bases between. The CDR3 DNA sequence: TGTGCCAGCAGCCAAGACTTTGGCGGGGAGCTGTTTTTT. Protein sequence: CASSQDFGGELFF. The full variable domain, its missing parts supplied by reference TRBV3-1 and TRBJ2-2, is DTAVSQTPKYLVTQMGNDKSIKCEQNLGHDTMYWYKQDSKKFLKIMFSYNNKELIINETVPNRFSPKSPDKAHLNLHINSLELGDSAVYFCASSQDFGGELFFGEGSRLTVL.

This clonotype was recorded a few times. The chain combines TRBV27 with TRBJ2-7, with TRBD1 matching over 10 bases. V lost 9 bases to trimming and J lost 2 bases; unmatched junction nucleotides: 4. The germline V gene encodes CDR1 MNHEY and CDR2 SMNVEV (reference sequence). The CDR3 runs 13 residues. The CDR3 DNA follows: TGTGCCAGTGGACAGGGGGGTCCCTACGAGCAGTACTTC. Translation gives CASGQGGPYEQYF.

In this sample, this clonotype turned up a few times. The chain has TRBV7-2 and TRBJ2-1; tentative D call: TRBD1 (6 bases). Germline V gene data show CDR1 as SGHTA and CDR2 as FQGNSA. CDR3 length: 14 amino acids. The ends were cut back, 1 base at V and 5 bases at J, with 9 bases in the middle. The CDR3 reads CASSLGGHNNEQFF. The DNA of the CDR3 is TGTGCCAGCAGCTTAGGGGGGCACAACAATGAGCAGTTCTTC.

This clonotype was detected many times. The J gene is TRBJ1-5, the V gene TRBV10-3; D possibly corresponds to TRBD1 (5 bases). The V gene's germline CDR1 is ENHRY and CDR2 SYGVKD. Trimming shortened V by 3 bases and J by 3 bases, and 6 bases separated the two germline ends. CDR3 length: 13 amino acids. The CDR3 DNA sequence: TGTGCCATCAGTGAAGGGACCAATCAGCCCCAGCATTTT. Its translation is CAISEGTNQPQHF.

Many counts were recorded for this clonotype. This chain links TRBV7-8 with TRBJ2-7; D is ambiguous. CDR3 length: 16 amino acids. V was shortened by 3 bases and J by 4 bases, with 19 bases between the two germline ends. Germline V gene sequence: CDR1 SGHVS, CDR2 FQNEAQ. CDR3 sequence reads: CASSLDPWPSGYEQYF. The CDR3 region has the DNA TGTGCCAGCAGCTTGGACCCTTGGCCCAGTGGTTACGAGCAGTACTTC.

This clonotype was observed a few times. This sequence joins TRBV5-1 and TRBJ2-5, with 7 bases lining up with TRBD2. The CDR3 totals 15 residues. V shed 4 bases, J shed 2 bases, and the junction held 8 bases outside the gene matches. CDR1 and CDR2 from the germline V gene are SGHRS and YFSETQ. The CDR3 reads CASSTASGDQETQYF. Written as DNA, the CDR3 is TGCGCCAGCAGCACGGCTAGCGGAGATCAAGAGACCCAGTACTTC.

This clonotype was seen repeatedly, ten times or more. The V and J genes are TRBV14 and TRBJ2-1; TRBD2 might be the D (5 bases). V lost 0 bases and J 7 bases, leaving 10 bases between the germline ends. The CDR3 has 14 residues. Germline CDR1 and CDR2: SGHDN and FVKESK. The CDR3 coding sequence is TGTGCCAGCAGCCAAGATCACGGGGATAATGAGCAGTTCTTC. Translating it yields CASSQDHGDNEQFF.

This clonotype was observed a few times. V usage is TRBV5-6 and J usage is TRBJ2-5, with 7 bases identical to TRBD1. V shed 4 bases, J shed 2 bases, and the junction held 2 bases outside the gene matches. The CDR3 has 13 residues. CDR1 is SGHDT and CDR2 is YYEEEE in the germline V gene. CDR3 in amino acids: CASSGTVQETQYF. The DNA for the CDR3 is TGTGCCAGCAGCGGGACAGTACAAGAGACCCAGTACTTC.

This clonotype showed up just a few times. The chain links TRBV2 to TRBJ2-1, with 14 bases matching TRBD2. There are 15 residues in the CDR3. With 6 bases clipped from V and 7 bases from J, the junction kept 5 bases outside the gene matches. The germline V gene has CDR1 SNHLY and CDR2 FYNNEI. The CDR3 DNA is TGTGCCAGCAGGGCTGGGACTAGCGGGAGTAATGAGCAGTTCTTC. Its protein product is CASRAGTSGSNEQFF.

This clonotype has a single count. The V call is TRBV28, the J call TRBJ2-7, with TRBD1 as a possible D gene (6 bases). Germline V gene data show CDR1 as MDHEN and CDR2 as SYDVKM. The CDR3 spans 14 residues. With 7 bases removed from V and 2 bases from J, the gap between germline ends came to 15 bases. The CDR3 coding sequence is TGTGCCAGCACCTCCGGGACACCGACCTACGAGCAGTACTTC. Translating gives CASTSGTPTYEQYF.

There are a few counts of this clonotype. This chain uses TRBV28 with TRBJ1-6, with D possibly being TRBD1 (6 bases). Germline CDR1 and CDR2: MDHEN and SYDVKM. The CDR3 runs 12 residues. The CDR3, as DNA: TGTGCTATACAGGGAGGGGGTTCACCCCTCCACTTT. The encoded protein is CAIQGGGSPLHF.

Only a few counts were recorded for this clonotype. V usage is TRBV4-1 and J usage is TRBJ2-7, with D possibly matching TRBD1 (5 bases). The CDR3 length is 14 residues. The V and J ends lost 0 bases and 6 bases respectively, with 12 bases between them. Germline V gene data show CDR1 as MGHRA and CDR2 as YSYEKL. The CDR3 DNA reads TGCGCCAGCAGCCAAGATCGTCAGGGTCTCGAGCAGTACTTC. This codes for CASSQDRQGLEQYF.

This clonotype has more than one count but fewer than ten. The CDR3, as DNA: TGCGCCAGCAGCCAAGAGTGGACTAGCGGAGAGCAGTTCTTC. It translates to CASSQEWTSGEQFF. This chain joins TRBV4-1 and TRBJ2-1, with TRBD2 identical over 10 bases. CDR1 and CDR2 from the germline V gene are MGHRA and YSYEKL. This CDR3 has 14 residues. The trim removed 0 bases at V and 10 bases at J, leaving 3 bases unmatched.